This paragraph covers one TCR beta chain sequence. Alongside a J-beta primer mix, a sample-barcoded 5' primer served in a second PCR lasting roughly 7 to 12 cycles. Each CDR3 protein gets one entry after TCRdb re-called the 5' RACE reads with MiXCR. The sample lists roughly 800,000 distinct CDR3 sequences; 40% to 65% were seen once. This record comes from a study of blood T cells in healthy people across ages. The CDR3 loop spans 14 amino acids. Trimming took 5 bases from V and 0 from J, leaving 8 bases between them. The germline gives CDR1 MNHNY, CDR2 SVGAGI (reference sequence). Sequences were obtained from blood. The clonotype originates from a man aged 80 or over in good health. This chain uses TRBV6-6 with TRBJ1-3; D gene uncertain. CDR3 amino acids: CASSTTSSGNTIYF. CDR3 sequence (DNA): TGTGCCAGCAGTACCACTTCCTCTGGAAACACCATATATTTT.